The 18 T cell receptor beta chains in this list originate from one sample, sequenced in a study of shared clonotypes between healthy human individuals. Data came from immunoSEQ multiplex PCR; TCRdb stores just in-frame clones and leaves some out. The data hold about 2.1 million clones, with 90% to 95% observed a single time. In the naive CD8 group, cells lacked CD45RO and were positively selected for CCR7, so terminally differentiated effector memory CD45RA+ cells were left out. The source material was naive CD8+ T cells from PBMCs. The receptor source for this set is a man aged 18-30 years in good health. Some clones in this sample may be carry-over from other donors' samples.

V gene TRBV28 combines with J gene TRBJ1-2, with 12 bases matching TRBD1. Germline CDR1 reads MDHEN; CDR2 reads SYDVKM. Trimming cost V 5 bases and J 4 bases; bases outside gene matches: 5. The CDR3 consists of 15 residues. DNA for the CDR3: TGTGCCAGCAGTACACGGGACAGGGGGCCCTATGGCTACACCTTC. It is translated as CASSTRDRGPYGYTF.

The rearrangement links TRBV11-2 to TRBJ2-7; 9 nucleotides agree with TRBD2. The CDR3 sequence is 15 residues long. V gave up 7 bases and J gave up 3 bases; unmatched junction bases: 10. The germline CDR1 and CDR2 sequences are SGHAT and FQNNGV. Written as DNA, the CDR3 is TGTGCCAGCACCCTTTTACGTAGCGGGAGCTACGAGCAGTACTTC. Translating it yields CASTLLRSGSYEQYF.

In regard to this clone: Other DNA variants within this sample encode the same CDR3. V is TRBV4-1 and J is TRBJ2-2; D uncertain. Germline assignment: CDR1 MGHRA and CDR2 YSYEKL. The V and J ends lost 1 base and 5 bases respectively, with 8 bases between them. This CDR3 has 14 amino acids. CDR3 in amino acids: CASSQGPGTGELFF. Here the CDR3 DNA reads TGCGCCAGCAGCCAAGGACCAGGTACCGGGGAGCTGTTTTTT.

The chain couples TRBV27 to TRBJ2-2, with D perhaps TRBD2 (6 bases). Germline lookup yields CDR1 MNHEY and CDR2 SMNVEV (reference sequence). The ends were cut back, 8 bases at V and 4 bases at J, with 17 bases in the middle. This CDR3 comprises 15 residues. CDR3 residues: CASSGGAVGTGELFF. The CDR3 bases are TGTGCCAGCTCTGGCGGGGCGGTTGGCACCGGGGAGCTGTTTTTT.

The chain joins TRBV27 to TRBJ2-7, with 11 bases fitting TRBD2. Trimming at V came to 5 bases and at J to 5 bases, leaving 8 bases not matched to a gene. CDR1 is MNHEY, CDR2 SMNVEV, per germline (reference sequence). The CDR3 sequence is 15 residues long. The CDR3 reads CASSPTSGSVNEQYF. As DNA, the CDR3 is TGTGCCAGCAGTCCCACTAGCGGGAGTGTGAACGAGCAGTACTTC.

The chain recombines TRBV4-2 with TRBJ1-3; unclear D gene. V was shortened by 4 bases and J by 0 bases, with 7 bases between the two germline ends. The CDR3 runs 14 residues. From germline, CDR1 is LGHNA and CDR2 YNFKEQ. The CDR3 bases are TGTGCCAGCAGCCGCATCGGCTCTGGAAACACCATATATTTT. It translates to CASSRIGSGNTIYF.

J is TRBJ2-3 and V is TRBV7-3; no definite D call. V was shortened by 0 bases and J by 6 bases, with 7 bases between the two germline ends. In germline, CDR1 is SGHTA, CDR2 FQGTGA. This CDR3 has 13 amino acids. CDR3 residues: CASSLTISDTQYF. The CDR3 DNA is TGTGCCAGCAGCTTAACAATCTCGGATACGCAGTATTTT.

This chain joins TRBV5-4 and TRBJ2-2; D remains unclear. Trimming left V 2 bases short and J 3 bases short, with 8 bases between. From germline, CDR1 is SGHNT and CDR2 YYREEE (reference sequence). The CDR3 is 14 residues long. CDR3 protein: CASSFAVDTGELFF. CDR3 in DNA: TGTGCCAGCAGCTTCGCGGTTGACACCGGGGAGCTGTTTTTT. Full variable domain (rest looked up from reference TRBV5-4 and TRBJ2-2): ETGVTQSPTHLIKTRGQQVTLRCSSQSGHNTVSWYQQALGQGPQFIFQYYREEENGRGNFPPRFSGLQFPNYSSELNVNALELDDSALYLCASSFAVDTGELFFGEGSRLTVL.

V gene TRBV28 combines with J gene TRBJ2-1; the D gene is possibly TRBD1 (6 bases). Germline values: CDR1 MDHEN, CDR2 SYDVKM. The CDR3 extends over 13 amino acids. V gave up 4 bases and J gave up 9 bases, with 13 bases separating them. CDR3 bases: TGTGCCAGCAGTTACATACAGGGTAGTGAGCAGTTCTTC. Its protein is CASSYIQGSEQFF.

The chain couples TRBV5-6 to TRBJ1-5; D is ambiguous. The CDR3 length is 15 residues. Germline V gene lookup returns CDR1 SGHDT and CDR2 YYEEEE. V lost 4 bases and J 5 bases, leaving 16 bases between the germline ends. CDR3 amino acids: CASSPGGRFDQPQHF. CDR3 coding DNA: TGTGCCAGCAGCCCGGGAGGACGATTTGATCAGCCCCAGCATTTT.

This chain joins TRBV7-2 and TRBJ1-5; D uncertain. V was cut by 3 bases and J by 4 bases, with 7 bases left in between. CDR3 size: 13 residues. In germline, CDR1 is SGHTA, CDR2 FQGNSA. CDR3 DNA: TGTGCCAGCAGCTTTGATGTTAATCAGCCCCAGCATTTT. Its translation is CASSFDVNQPQHF.

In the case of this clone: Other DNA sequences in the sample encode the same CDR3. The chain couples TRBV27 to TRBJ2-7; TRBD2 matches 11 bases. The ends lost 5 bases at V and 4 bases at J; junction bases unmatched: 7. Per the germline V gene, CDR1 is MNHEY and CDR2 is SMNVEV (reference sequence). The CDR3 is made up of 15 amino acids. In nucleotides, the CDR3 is TGTGCCAGCAGTCCCGGGACTAGCGGTACTTACGAGCAGTACTTC. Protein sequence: CASSPGTSGTYEQYF.

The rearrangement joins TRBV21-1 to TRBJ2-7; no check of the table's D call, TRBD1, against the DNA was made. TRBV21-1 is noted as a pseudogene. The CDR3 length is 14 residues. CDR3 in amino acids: CASRYLDREYEQYF. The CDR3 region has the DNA TGTGCCAGCAGGTACCTGGACAGGGAATACGAGCAGTACTTC.

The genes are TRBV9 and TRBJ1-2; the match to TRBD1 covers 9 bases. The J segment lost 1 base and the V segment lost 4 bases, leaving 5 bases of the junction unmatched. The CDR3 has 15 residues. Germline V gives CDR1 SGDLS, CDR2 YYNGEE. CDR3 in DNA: TGTGCCAGCAGCCCCAGGACAGGGGATAACTATGGCTACACCTTC. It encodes CASSPRTGDNYGYTF.

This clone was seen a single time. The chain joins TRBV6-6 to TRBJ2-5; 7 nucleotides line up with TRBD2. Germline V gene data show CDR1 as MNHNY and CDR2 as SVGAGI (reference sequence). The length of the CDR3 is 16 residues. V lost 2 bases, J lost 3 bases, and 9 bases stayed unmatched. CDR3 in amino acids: CASSYSFGGGEETQYF. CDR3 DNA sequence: TGTGCCAGCAGTTACAGCTTCGGGGGAGGGGAAGAGACCCAGTACTTC.

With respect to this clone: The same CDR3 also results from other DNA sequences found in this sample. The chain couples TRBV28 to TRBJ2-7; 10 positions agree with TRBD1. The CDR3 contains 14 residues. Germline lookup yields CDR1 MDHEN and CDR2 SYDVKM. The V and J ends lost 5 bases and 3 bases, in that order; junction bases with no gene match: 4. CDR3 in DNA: TGTGCCAGCAGTCCGACAGGGGGCAGCTACGAGCAGTACTTC. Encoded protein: CASSPTGGSYEQYF. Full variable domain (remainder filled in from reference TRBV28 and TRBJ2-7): DVKVTQSSRYLVKRTGEKVFLECVQDMDHENMFWYRQDPGLGLRLIYFSYDVKMKEKGDIPEGYSVSREKKERFSLILESASTNQTSMYLCASSPTGGSYEQYFGPGTRLTVT.

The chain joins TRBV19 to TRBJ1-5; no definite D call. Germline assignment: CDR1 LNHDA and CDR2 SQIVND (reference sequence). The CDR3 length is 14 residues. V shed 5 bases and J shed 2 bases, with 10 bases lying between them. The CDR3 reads CASSLYNRNQPQHF. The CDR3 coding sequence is TGTGCCAGTAGTCTCTACAATCGCAATCAGCCCCAGCATTTT. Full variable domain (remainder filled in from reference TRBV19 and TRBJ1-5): DGGITQSPKYLFRKEGQNVTLSCEQNLNHDAMYWYRQDPGQGLRLIYYSQIVNDFQKGDIAEGYSVSREKKESFPLTVTSAQKNPTAFYLCASSLYNRNQPQHFGDGTRLSIL.

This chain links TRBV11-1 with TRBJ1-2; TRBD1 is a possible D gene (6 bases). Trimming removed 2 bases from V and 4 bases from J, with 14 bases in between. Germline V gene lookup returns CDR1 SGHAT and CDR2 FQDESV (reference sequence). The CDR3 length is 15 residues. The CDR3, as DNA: TGTGCCAGCAGCTTACAGGGGAATCTGGTCTATGGCTACACCTTC. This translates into CASSLQGNLVYGYTF.